A selection of T cell receptor beta chains follows, all from one sample in a study of post-analysis software for immune sequencing data. From the PCR reads, TCRdb called clonotypes with MiXCR, one entry per CDR3 protein. The sample consists of hundreds of thousands of distinct CDR3 sequences, 55% to 60% of them appearing once. Input material: blood. These receptors came from a girl aged 2 to 9 with multiple sclerosis. Both conserved end residues are part of each CDR3. A D gene is named only where the DNA matches it firmly. Expanded clones are given a class, and other clones once, few, many or no size at all.

V	J	size	D	CDR3	DNA
TRBV20-1	TRBJ2-3	.	TRBD2	CSATETSGNTDTQYF	TGCAGTGCTACCGAGACTAGCGGTAACACAGATACGCAGTATTTT
TRBV20-1	TRBJ2-5	.	.	CSARDRDWRPEQYF	TGCAGTGCTAGAGACCGGGACTGGAGGCCAGAGCAGTACTTC
TRBV28	TRBJ2-4	once	TRBD2	CASGFSGTAKNIQYF	TGTGCCAGCGGCTTCAGCGGGACGGCCAAAAACATTCAGTACTTC
TRBV5-1	TRBJ1-1	.	.	CASSLVIAPDTEAFF	TGCGCCAGCAGCCTGGTGATAGCCCCGGACACTGAAGCTTTCTTT
TRBV6-2/TRBV6-3	TRBJ1-2	few	.	CASSLHLLDGYTF	TGTGCCAGCAGCCTACATCTATTGGATGGCTACACCTTC
TRBV11-2	TRBJ2-1	.	TRBD2	CASSQGRGGRNEQFF	TGTGCCAGCAGCCAAGGGCGGGGGGGCCGTAATGAGCAGTTCTTC
TRBV5-1	TRBJ1-1	.	TRBD1	CASSLVQGSHTEAFF	TGCGCCAGCAGCTTGGTACAGGGGTCTCACACTGAAGCTTTCTTT
TRBV10-2	TRBJ2-1	.	.	CASRIVVNEQFF	TGCGCCAGCAGAATAGTAGTCAATGAGCAGTTCTTC
TRBV29-1	TRBJ2-1	.	.	CSVVSRGSYNEQFF	TGCAGCGTTGTTTCCAGGGGCTCCTACAATGAGCAGTTCTTC
TRBV6-2/TRBV6-3	TRBJ2-3	few	.	CASSDRWGKDTQYF	TGTGCCAGCAGCGACAGGTGGGGTAAAGATACGCAGTATTTT
TRBV6-2/TRBV6-3	TRBJ2-1	.	TRBD2	CASSYNLGAGGENNEQFF	TGTGCCAGCAGTTACAATCTGGGGGCGGGGGGGGAAAACAATGAGCAGTTCTTC
TRBV12-3/TRBV12-4	TRBJ2-3	.	TRBD2	CASRPGTSGGAWDTQYF	TGTGCCAGCAGACCCGGGACTAGCGGGGGGGCGTGGGATACGCAGTATTTT
TRBV6-1	TRBJ2-1	once	TRBD2	CASRLLAGGLNEQFF	TGTGCCAGCAGACTCTTAGCGGGGGGGCTCAATGAGCAGTTCTTC
TRBV11-3	TRBJ2-3	.	.	CASSPTRITDTQYF	TGTGCCAGCAGTCCGACAAGAATCACAGATACGCAGTATTTT
TRBV12-3/TRBV12-4	TRBJ1-1	.	.	CASSQLVTLTEAFF	TGTGCCAGCTCCCAGTTGGTGACGTTGACTGAAGCTTTCTTT
TRBV4-1	TRBJ2-1	.	TRBD2	CASSQTGGNNEQFF	TGCGCCAGCAGCCAAACGGGAGGGAACAATGAGCAGTTCTTC
TRBV5-1	TRBJ2-2	.	.	CASHLTGTGELFF	TGCGCCAGCCACCTGACGGGTACCGGGGAGCTGTTTTTT
TRBV7-2	TRBJ2-5	few	.	CASSLPPTLQETQYF	TGTGCCAGCAGCTTACCACCGACTTTGCAAGAGACCCAGTACTTC
TRBV19	TRBJ2-1	.	.	CASSIVAGPYNEQFF	TGTGCCAGTAGTATAGTCGCAGGCCCCTACAATGAGCAGTTCTTC
TRBV6-2/TRBV6-3	TRBJ2-1	.	TRBD2	CASSALAGGDNEQFF	TGTGCCAGCAGTGCACTAGCGGGGGGTGACAATGAGCAGTTCTTC
TRBV10-3	TRBJ1-2	few	TRBD1	CATTTEQGNYGYTF	TGTGCCACCACCACGGAACAGGGGAACTATGGCTACACCTTC
TRBV14	TRBJ2-7	.	TRBD2	CASSRGLAGTISSYEQYF	TGTGCCAGCAGCCGGGGACTAGCGGGGACGATTAGCTCCTACGAGCAGTACTTC
TRBV27	TRBJ2-3	.	TRBD2	CASRMDIAGGADTQYF	TGTGCCAGCAGAATGGATATAGCGGGAGGAGCAGATACGCAGTATTTT
TRBV6-1	TRBJ2-1	once	TRBD1	CASSEDRGNGNNEQFF	TGTGCCAGCAGTGAGGACAGGGGGAATGGGAACAATGAGCAGTTCTTC
TRBV29-1	TRBJ2-1	.	TRBD1	CSAGQGAWGSEQFF	TGCAGCGCGGGACAGGGGGCGTGGGGTAGTGAGCAGTTCTTC
TRBV28	TRBJ2-3	.	TRBD1	CATFRQGGDTQYF	TGTGCCACCTTCAGACAGGGGGGAGATACGCAGTATTTT
TRBV28	TRBJ1-2	.	.	CASSLQGQLSFYGYTF	TGTGCCAGCAGTTTACAAGGACAGCTCTCGTTCTATGGCTACACCTTC
TRBV27	TRBJ2-5	few	TRBD2	CASSLLAGGLETQYF	TGTGCCAGCAGTCTGTTAGCGGGGGGGCTAGAGACCCAGTACTTC
TRBV20-1	TRBJ2-7	.	.	CSARFGGSYEQYF	TGCAGTGCTAGATTCGGCGGTTCCTACGAGCAGTACTTC
TRBV11-2	TRBJ2-3	.	TRBD1	CASSFSGQGSDTQYF	TGTGCCAGCAGCTTTTCGGGACAGGGGTCAGATACGCAGTATTTT
TRBV12-3/TRBV12-4	TRBJ2-6	many	.	CASSLTGSGANVLTF	TGTGCCAGCAGCTTAACGGGCTCTGGGGCCAACGTCCTGACTTTC